This T cell receptor (beta chain) was obtained from a study of OX40 agonist ivuxolimab in advanced cancers. For the wider study: Ivuxolimab was a fully human IgG2 agonistic monoclonal antibody targeting the costimulatory receptor OX40 (CD134). The paper covers the monotherapy dose-escalation part of the phase I ivuxolimab trial, which included N ≈ 50 patients. Intravenous ivuxolimab was administered to patients every 2 weeks at six dose levels: 0.01, 0.1, 0.3, 1.5, 3 and 10 mg/kg. Peripheral TCRbeta sequencing aimed to test whether ivuxolimab altered TCR sequence diversity and caused clonal T-cell expansion. Patients were allowed to have had prior anti-PD-1, anti-PD-L1 or anti-CTLA-4 therapy, and approximately 43% of the dose-escalation patients had previously received checkpoint inhibitors. Among the approximately 50 dose-escalation patients, around 20 had hepatocellular carcinoma, some 15 melanoma, 9 renal cell carcinoma and 9 head and neck cancer. The dose-escalation cohort was roughly 80% male with a mean age of about 54 years, ranging from about 20 to 85. Three dose-escalation patients achieved partial responses, one with hepatocellular carcinoma and two with cutaneous melanoma.

The trial excluded patients who had a history of autoimmune disease or were on systemic immunosuppression. Peripheral blood for TCR sequencing was collected from all dose cohorts at baseline, on cycle 4 day 1, and on cycle 7 day 1. The samples were taken from a phase I, first-in-human, multicenter, open-label dose-escalation trial of ivuxolimab. The trial enrolled adults with locally advanced or metastatic head and neck squamous cell, hepatocellular, melanoma or renal cell carcinoma. CD4+ and CD8+ T cells were sorted separately from peripheral blood before TCR sequencing. Genomic DNA was extracted from sorted cells for sequencing of the TCRbeta CDR3 region. The immunoSEQ Assay was used to sequence the TCRbeta CDR3 regions. TCRdb stores this immuneACCESS table with in-frame sequences only. Part of the clones is absent; in the studies checked, under half of the shortfall reflects unresolved V genes, and no reason is known for the rest. Counted in this sample were over 100,000 clones; about 92% of them appeared once. The ten largest clones add up to more than 0.9% of the sample.

Here is what the overall study found, with its caveats: On average, CD8+ T cells showed more expanded clones than CD4+ T cells after ivuxolimab. The antigen specificity of the peripheral T cells that underwent clonal expansion was not determined. Low levels of normalized T-cell clonal expansion were also seen in some patients who did not respond. At doses from 0.1 to 3.0 mg/kg, clonal expansion was seen in both CD4+ and CD8+ blood T cells between baseline and week 6. Partial responders in the 0.1-3.0 mg/kg groups had among the lowest normalized peripheral clonal expansion, especially among CD8+ T cells.

A word on this clone: Its antigen is currently not known. No clone much larger than this one lies a single base away; base qualities are absent.

The TCR comes from an adult with an advanced solid tumor such as melanoma, head and neck, liver or kidney cancer. This material consisted of CD4+ or CD8+ T cells sorted from blood, taken in a trial of the OX40 agonist ivuxolimab.

Read as DNA, the sequence is TGTGCCAGCAGCCCCAACGCGGGGGGAGGTGGCTACACCTTC. Its amino acids are CASSPNAGGGGYTF. This sequence uses TRBV7-2 and TRBJ1-2; tentative D gene TRBD1, with 5 bases matching. The CDR3 goes from the cysteine to the phenylalanine over 14 residues. Of all the DNA, just the CDR3 is kept, 42 bases in frame from base 1. Via the germline V gene, CDR1 is SGHTA and CDR2 FQGNSA. V is pared back by 5 bases and J by 7 bases, with 17 bases lying between the germline termini.